This T cell receptor beta chain came from a study of T cell responses to AZD1222 COVID-19 vaccine. The protocol was immunoSEQ multiplex PCR, while the TCRdb copy is restricted to in-frame clones and leaves out a portion. The sample has 140,000 or so clones; about 93% are singletons. This CDR3 comprises 13 residues. The germline V gene encodes CDR1 SGHRS and CDR2 YFSETQ. Between the trimmed V and J ends, which lost 5 bases and 4 bases, there was a span of 12 bases. This material consisted of peripheral blood, taken 28 days after the second AZD1222 dose. The sequence was obtained from an adult who received the AZD1222 COVID-19 vaccine. V is TRBV5-1 and J is TRBJ1-1; TRBD1 might be the D (6 bases). CDR3 protein: CASSYEQGTEAFF. CDR3 DNA: TGCGCCAGCAGTTACGAACAGGGCACTGAAGCTTTCTTT.